This T cell receptor beta chain was observed in a study of blood T cells in healthy people across ages. It was with a sample-barcoded 5' primer and a J-beta primer mix that a second PCR of roughly 6 to 12 cycles was run. One entry per CDR3 protein results from TCRdb running MiXCR on the 5' RACE reads. The sample contains fewer than 2,000,000 distinct CDR3 sequences, 30% to 40% of which appear only once. V dropped 4 bases and J dropped 4 bases, with 17 bases sitting between them. This CDR3 region has 17 residues. In germline, CDR1 is SGHVS, CDR2 FNYEAQ. The chain carries TRBV7-6 and TRBJ2-6, with no clear D. This TCR was recovered from a human donor in good health. Source material: blood. CDR3 sequence reads: CASSSPDQPAGANVLTF. Here the CDR3 DNA reads TGTGCCAGCAGCTCACCAGATCAGCCAGCCGGGGCCAACGTCCTGACTTTC.